This entry features one T cell receptor beta chain sequence. Its cognate antigen is unknown. The data derive from a study of T cell responses to AZD1222 COVID-19 vaccine. Study results and limitations: Regions 160-218 and 743-854 dominated among vaccine-associated CD4 TCRs spanning spike.

The CDR3 is 13 amino acids. From germline, CDR1 is GTSNPN and CDR2 SVGIG (reference sequence). Deletions cut 4 bases from V and 2 bases from J, with 11 bases between. TCRdb's copy holds only in-frame clones and misses some; the assay was immunoSEQ multiplex PCR. This table has around 150,000 clones, approximately 88% appearing once. The sample consisted of peripheral blood, taken 28 days after the second AZD1222 dose. V is TRBV30 and J is TRBJ1-1; possible D gene TRBD1, 6 bases. This TCR was sampled from an adult who received the AZD1222 COVID-19 vaccine. CDR3 nucleotide sequence: TGTGCCTGGAAGGCACAGGGCAACACTGAAGCTTTCTTT. This encodes CAWKAQGNTEAFF.